A single sample gave rise to the 18 T cell receptor beta chains below, sequenced in a study of regulatory T cells in long-lasting Graves disease. The time point: persistent/refractory GD, antithyroid drugs over 5 years with positive TRAb. The authors made the TCR library using RNA they extracted from PBMCs. Library construction for TCR beta used iRepertoire HTBI primers and Arm-PCR of CDR3 regions. In TCRdb, the multiplex PCR reads were re-called with MiXCR into one record per CDR3 protein. The data contain about 460,000 distinct CDR3 sequences, 22% of them singletons. This specimen was peripheral blood mononuclear cells (PBMCs), taken when the disease was refractory, from a patient treated with antithyroid drugs. These receptors were collected from a female donor with Graves disease.

About this clonotype itself: This could be a read error, since a much larger clone is one nucleotide away. The chain recombines TRBV29-1 with TRBJ1-1, with TRBD1 matching 7 bases. CDR1 and CDR2 from the germline V gene are SQVTM and ANQGSEA. The CDR3 is 13 amino acids. V trimming: 4 bases; J trimming: 5 bases; junction bases outside the gene matches: 7. The CDR3 bases are TGCAGCGTTGCGAGACAGGGTGGGACTGAAGCTTTCTTT. It yields the protein CSVARQGGTEAFF. The complete variable domain, with remaining parts taken from reference TRBV29-1 and TRBJ1-1, reads SAVISQKPSRDICQRGTSLTIQCQVDSQVTMMFWYRQQPGQSLTLIATANQGSEATYESGFVIDKFPISRPNLTFSTLTVSNMSPEDSSIYLCSVARQGGTEAFFGQGTRLTVV.

The chain is built from TRBV20-1 and TRBJ1-3; D ambiguous. The germline V gene encodes CDR1 DFQATT and CDR2 SNEGSKA (reference sequence). The ends were cut back, 3 bases at V and 0 bases at J, with 12 bases in the middle. The CDR3 totals 15 residues. This CDR3 is CSARVPISSGNTIYF. CDR3 in DNA: TGCAGTGCTAGGGTACCGATTTCCTCTGGAAACACCATATATTTT.

Ten or more counts support this clonotype. V gene TRBV6-1 combines with J gene TRBJ1-5; no reliable D call. The ends were cut back, 2 bases at V and 7 bases at J, with 6 bases in the middle. This CDR3 has 12 amino acids. Germline V gives CDR1 MNHNS, CDR2 SASEGT. DNA for the CDR3: TGTGCCAGCAGTGAATTTGGACAGCCCCAGCATTTT. It translates to CASSEFGQPQHF.

In its sample, this clonotype was seen many times. The rearrangement uses TRBV6-1 and TRBJ2-7, with D perhaps assigned TRBD1 or TRBD2 (5 bases each). With 7 bases removed from V and 3 bases from J, the gap between germline ends came to 22 bases. The CDR3 has 16 amino acids. The germline V gene encodes CDR1 MNHNS and CDR2 SASEGT. The CDR3 is CASNKLPGRAHYEQYF. The CDR3 nucleotides read TGTGCCAGCAATAAACTCCCGGGACGGGCCCACTACGAGCAGTACTTC.

Details on this clonotype: This may come from a read error, since a much larger clone is one base off. V is TRBV7-2 and J is TRBJ1-2, with TRBD1 identical over 9 bases. CDR1 and CDR2 from the germline V gene are SGHTA and FQGNSA. The junction had 4 bases not matched to a gene; V was cut back by 10 bases and J by 7 bases. CDR3 length equals 11 residues. The CDR3 reads CAIEDRGGYTF. CDR3 sequence (DNA): TGTGCCATTGAGGACAGGGGTGGCTACACCTTC.

This clonotype occurred a few times. V and J are TRBV20-1 and TRBJ2-7; D unclear. Germline V gene sequence: CDR1 DFQATT, CDR2 SNEGSKA (reference sequence). The germline V and J ends were trimmed by 0 bases and 2 bases, with 11 bases remaining between them. The CDR3 sequence is 14 residues long. As DNA, the CDR3 is TGCAGTGCTAGAGATCCGAGACTCCCCTACGAGCAGTACTTC. It specifies CSARDPRLPYEQYF.

The CDR3 region has the DNA TGTGCCAGCAGCTTAACCTCGGGTCTAGATACGCAGTATTTT. It encodes CASSLTSGLDTQYF. The chain carries TRBV7-2 and TRBJ2-3; D unclear. In germline, CDR1 is SGHTA, CDR2 FQGNSA. With 2 bases removed from V and 5 bases from J, the gap between germline ends came to 11 bases. The CDR3 covers 14 residues.

This clonotype showed up many times. The genes are TRBV24-1 and TRBJ2-7; TRBD2 agrees at 7 bases. The germline V gene encodes CDR1 KGHDR and CDR2 SFDVKD. The CDR3 is 15 amino acids. V shed 3 bases and J 3 bases; nucleotides not matched to a gene: 7. This chain's CDR3 is CATSDGLAGGYEQYF. The CDR3 DNA reads TGTGCCACCAGTGATGGATTAGCGGGCGGCTACGAGCAGTACTTC.

Ten or more counts support this clonotype. The gene calls are TRBV19 and TRBJ2-5, with D perhaps being TRBD1 or TRBD2 (5 bases each). The CDR3 is 13 residues long. Germline V CDR1 and CDR2: LNHDA, SQIVND (reference sequence). Between the trimmed V and J ends, which lost 6 bases and 5 bases, there was a span of 13 bases. The CDR3 nucleotides read TGTGCCAGTAGACCTGGGGGTAGGGAGACCCAGTACTTC. Amino acid sequence: CASRPGGRETQYF.

This clonotype was counted only a few times. The CDR3 region has the DNA TGTGCCAGCAGTCCCAAACTAGCGCTGAAAGAGACCCAGTACTTC. Translation gives CASSPKLALKETQYF. This chain joins TRBV25-1 and TRBJ2-5; 7 bases are shared with TRBD2. CDR1 MGHDK and CDR2 SYGVNS come from the germline V gene. The V and J ends lost 5 bases and 3 bases, in that order; junction bases with no gene match: 9. The CDR3 consists of 15 residues.

V and J are TRBV13 and TRBJ1-1; unclear D gene. Trimming cost V 6 bases and J 0 bases, with 8 bases left between them. Germline V gene lookup returns CDR1 PRHDT and CDR2 FYEKMQ (reference sequence). The CDR3 is made up of 13 amino acids. Here the CDR3 reads CASSSALNTEAFF. CDR3 sequence (DNA): TGTGCCAGCAGTTCGGCCCTGAACACTGAAGCTTTCTTT.

There are a few counts of this clonotype. The rearrangement links TRBV7-2 to TRBJ1-2; possibly TRBD1 for D (5 bases). This CDR3 has 15 amino acids. Trimming stripped 4 bases from V and 6 bases from J, with 18 bases between. The germline CDR1 and CDR2 sequences are SGHTA and FQGNSA. This chain's CDR3 is CASSSSPQGVNGYTF. The CDR3 DNA reads TGTGCCAGCAGCTCTTCTCCTCAGGGAGTCAATGGCTACACCTTC.

The rearrangement links TRBV4-3 to TRBJ2-3, with D possibly matching TRBD1 (6 bases). This CDR3 is built from 16 residues. Germline V gene sequence: CDR1 LGHNA, CDR2 YSLEER. Trimming shortened V by 3 bases and J by 2 bases, and 15 bases separated the two germline ends. The CDR3 bases are TGCGCCAGCAGCCAGGACGACAGGACCTACACAGATACGCAGTATTTT. This sequence encodes CASSQDDRTYTDTQYF.

This clonotype has at least ten counts. The rearrangement uses TRBV2 and TRBJ1-2; D is unclear. This CDR3 contains 13 residues. Trimming cost V 5 bases and J 4 bases, with 11 bases left between them. CDR1 and CDR2 (germline): SNHLY, FYNNEI. CDR3 in DNA: TGTGCCAGCAGTCAGGACTCGGTCTATGGCTACACCTTC. This codes for CASSQDSVYGYTF.

The chain couples TRBV20-1 to TRBJ1-1; the D gene is possibly TRBD1 (6 bases). Trimming stripped 5 bases from V and 3 bases from J, with 16 bases between. This CDR3 region has 14 residues. Germline CDR1 and CDR2: DFQATT and SNEGSKA (reference sequence). Written as DNA, the CDR3 is TGCAGTGCTCTAAAGCCTAGGGGGGACACTGAAGCTTTCTTT. Its translation: CSALKPRGDTEAFF.

This CDR3 reads CASRTRLTGTGSAKNIQYF. In nucleotides, the CDR3 is TGTGCCAGCAGGACACGACTAACGGGGACGGGGTCGGCCAAAAACATTCAGTACTTC. This chain joins TRBV6-1 and TRBJ2-4, with D perhaps assigned TRBD1 or TRBD2 (5 bases each). The CDR3 length is 19 residues. Trimming took off 6 bases at V and 1 base at J, with 25 bases between the two ends. In germline, CDR1 is MNHNS, CDR2 SASEGT.

The rearrangement uses TRBV6-9 and TRBJ2-5; D uncertain. Germline V gene sequence: CDR1 MNHGY, CDR2 SVAAGI. The ends were cut back, 4 bases at V and 5 bases at J, with 14 bases in the middle. This CDR3 has 14 amino acids. DNA for the CDR3: TGTGCCAGCAGTTCCTTCGGGCCGCCCGAGACCCAGTACTTC. It yields the protein CASSSFGPPETQYF.

The V and J genes are TRBV7-3 and TRBJ2-4; no clear D. Germline values: CDR1 SGHTA, CDR2 FQGTGA. With 5 bases removed from V and 0 bases from J, the gap between germline ends came to 17 bases. The CDR3 runs to 17 residues. This CDR3 reads CASSPALSPLAKNIQYF. CDR3 nucleotides: TGTGCCAGCAGCCCCGCGTTGAGCCCACTAGCCAAAAACATTCAGTACTTC.